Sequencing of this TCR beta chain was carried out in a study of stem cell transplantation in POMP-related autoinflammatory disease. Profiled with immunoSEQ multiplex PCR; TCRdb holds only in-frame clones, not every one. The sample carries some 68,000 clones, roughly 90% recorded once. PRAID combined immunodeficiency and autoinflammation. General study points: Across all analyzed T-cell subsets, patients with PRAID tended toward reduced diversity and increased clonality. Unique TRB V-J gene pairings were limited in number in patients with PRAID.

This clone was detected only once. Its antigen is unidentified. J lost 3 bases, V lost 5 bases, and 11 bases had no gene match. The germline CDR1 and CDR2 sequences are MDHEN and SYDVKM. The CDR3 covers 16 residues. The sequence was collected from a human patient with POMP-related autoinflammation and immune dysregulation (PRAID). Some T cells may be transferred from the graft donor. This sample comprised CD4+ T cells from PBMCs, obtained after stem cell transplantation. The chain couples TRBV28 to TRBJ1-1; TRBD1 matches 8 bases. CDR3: CASSPRAGGRHTEAFF. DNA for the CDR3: TGTGCCAGCAGTCCCCGGGCAGGGGGCCGTCACACTGAAGCTTTCTTT. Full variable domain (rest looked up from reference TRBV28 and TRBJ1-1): DVKVTQSSRYLVKRTGEKVFLECVQDMDHENMFWYRQDPGLGLRLIYFSYDVKMKEKGDIPEGYSVSREKKERFSLILESASTNQTSMYLCASSPRAGGRHTEAFFGQGTRLTVV.